The TCR beta chain under discussion was sequenced for a study of blood T cells in healthy people across ages. The V gene's germline CDR1 is MNHNY and CDR2 SVGAGI (reference sequence). The length of the CDR3 is 15 residues. A second PCR of 7 to 11 cycles used a sample-barcoded 5' primer and a J-beta primer mix. TCRdb re-called the 5' RACE reads with MiXCR, one entry per CDR3 protein. Of approximately 900,000 distinct CDR3 sequences in the sample, 25% to 30% were seen once. Study-wide results and caveats: A roughly linear age-dependent decrease characterized TCR beta diversity per million T cells.

Of note for this clonotype: Its antigen is not identified. A much larger clone lies a single base off, so this may be a read error.

These data were likewise used in another study, on T cells of mothers and their children. Turning to that study: The overlap seen between related mothers and children slightly exceeded that of unrelated pairs, though not significantly. The authors detected no persistent microchimeric T cell clones.

Input material: blood. The sequence derives from a middle-aged woman in good health. The rearrangement joins TRBV6-6 to TRBJ2-4; 10 bases match TRBD1. CDR3 DNA: TGTGCCAACAGTTACACCGGGACAGGGGCCTCTGAGCAGTACTTC. Residues: CANSYTGTGASEQYF.